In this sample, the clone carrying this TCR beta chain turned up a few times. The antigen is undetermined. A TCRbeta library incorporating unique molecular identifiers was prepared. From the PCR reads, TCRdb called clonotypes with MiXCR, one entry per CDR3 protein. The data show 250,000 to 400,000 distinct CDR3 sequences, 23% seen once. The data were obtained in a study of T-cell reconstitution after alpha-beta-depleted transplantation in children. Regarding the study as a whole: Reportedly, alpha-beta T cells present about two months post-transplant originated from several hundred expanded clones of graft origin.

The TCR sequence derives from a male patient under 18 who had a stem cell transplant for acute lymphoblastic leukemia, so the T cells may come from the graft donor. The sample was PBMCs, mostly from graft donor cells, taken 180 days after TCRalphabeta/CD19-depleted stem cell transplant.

This CDR3 reads CASSVRRGKNTEAFF. The CDR3 coding sequence is TGTGCCAGCAGCGTGCGTCGGGGGAAGAACACTGAAGCTTTCTTT. The chain uses TRBV7-3 and TRBJ1-1; tentatively, D is TRBD1 (5 bases). Germline V gene sequence: CDR1 SGHTA, CDR2 FQGTGA. There are 15 residues in the CDR3. The ends were cut back, 5 bases at V and 1 base at J, with 14 bases in the middle. The full variable domain, completed using reference TRBV7-3 and TRBJ1-1, is GAGVSQTPSNKVTEKGKYVELRCDPISGHTALYWYRQSLGQGPEFLIYFQGTGAADDSGLPNDRFFAVRPEGSVSTLKIQRTERGDSAVYLCASSVRRGKNTEAFFGQGTRLTVV.